One sample yielded the 8 T cell receptor beta chains listed below, sequenced in a study of blood T cell repertoires in COVID-19. The table came from immunoSEQ multiplex PCR; TCRdb's copy has only in-frame clones and leaves some out. The sample includes 50,000 to 65,000 clones, almost 85% of them seen just once. Specimen: peripheral blood. These receptors all stem from a man in his fifties or sixties with COVID-19, enrolled during active disease.

This clone has a handful of counts. The rearrangement links TRBV2 to TRBJ1-2; tentative D call: TRBD1 (6 bases). With 8 bases removed from V and 3 bases from J, the gap between germline ends came to 7 bases. This CDR3 is built from 11 residues. Germline V gene sequence: CDR1 SNHLY, CDR2 FYNNEI. The CDR3: CASSGDYGYTF. DNA for the CDR3: TGTGCCAGCTCAGGGGACTATGGCTACACCTTC.

The chain has TRBV29-1 and TRBJ2-3; 8 positions agree with TRBD2. Germline CDR1 SQVTM, CDR2 ANQGSEA. The CDR3 has 14 amino acids. V was clipped by 3 bases and J by 2 bases; unmatched bases: 4. The DNA of the CDR3 is TGCAGCGTTGACACGGGAGGGAACACAGATACGCAGTATTTT. Its translation is CSVDTGGNTDTQYF.

This chain joins TRBV7-2 and TRBJ2-7; D uncertain. The germline CDR1 and CDR2 sequences are SGHTA and FQGNSA. V dropped 1 base and J dropped 2 bases, with 9 bases sitting between them. This CDR3 comprises 14 residues. CDR3 residues: CASSLGLRAYEQYF. The CDR3 DNA reads TGTGCCAGCAGCTTAGGGCTCCGTGCCTACGAGCAGTACTTC.

The V and J genes are TRBV10-3 and TRBJ1-2, with TRBD1 matching over 7 bases. The trim removed 5 bases at V and 4 bases at J, leaving 4 bases unmatched. The CDR3 has 13 residues. Germline loops: CDR1 ENHRY, CDR2 SYGVKD. The CDR3 coding sequence is TGTGCCATCAGTACCGGACAGGTCTATGGCTACACCTTC. Translated, it gives CAISTGQVYGYTF.

This chain joins TRBV7-3 and TRBJ1-6, with D possibly being TRBD1 (5 bases). V gave up 1 base and J gave up 7 bases, with 11 bases separating them. Germline assignment: CDR1 SGHTA and CDR2 FQGTGA. This CDR3 is built from 15 residues. CDR3 nucleotide sequence: TGTGCCAGCAGCTTAATGGGGGGTAGGAATTCACCCCTCCACTTT. It translates to CASSLMGGRNSPLHF. Together with reference TRBV7-3 and TRBJ1-6, the CDR3 gives the full variable domain: GAGVSQTPSNKVTEKGKYVELRCDPISGHTALYWYRQSLGQGPEFLIYFQGTGAADDSGLPNDRFFAVRPEGSVSTLKIQRTERGDSAVYLCASSLMGGRNSPLHFGNGTRLTVT.

The table lists this clone with a count of one. The CDR3 sequence: CASRTSGGDNEQFF. In DNA, the CDR3 is TGTGCCAGTAGAACTAGCGGGGGGGATAATGAGCAGTTCTTC. V is TRBV7-9 and J is TRBJ2-1, with 13 bases matching TRBD2. J gave up 7 bases and V 9 bases, and 6 bases lay outside the gene matches. The germline V gene has CDR1 SEHNR and CDR2 FQNEAQ (reference sequence). This CDR3 is 14 amino acids long.

The chain couples TRBV9 to TRBJ1-6; D is unclear. V shed 4 bases and J shed 6 bases, with 8 bases lying between them. The germline V gene encodes CDR1 SGDLS and CDR2 YYNGEE. The CDR3 length is 13 residues. The CDR3, as DNA: TGTGCCAGCAGCCAAAGCGGTAATTCACCCCTCCACTTT. This translates into CASSQSGNSPLHF. The variable domain in full, completed from reference TRBV9 and TRBJ1-6, reads DSGVTQTPKHLITATGQRVTLRCSPRSGDLSVYWYQQSLDQGLQFLIQYYNGEERAKGNILERFSAQQFPDLHSELNLSSLELGDSALYFCASSQSGNSPLHFGNGTRLTVT.

V is TRBV7-9 and J is TRBJ2-7, with D uncertain. The V end lost 6 bases, the J end lost 0 bases, and 12 bases lay between the germline ends. Germline CDR1 reads SEHNR; CDR2 reads FQNEAQ (reference sequence). This CDR3 has 14 residues. In DNA, the CDR3 is TGTGCCAGCAGTGCAACCGGGTCCTCCTACGAGCAGTACTTC. It translates to CASSATGSSYEQYF.